This TCR beta chain was observed in a study of identical twins. The sample holds many counts of this clonotype. TCRdb called the 5' RACE reads again in MiXCR, with one record for every CDR3 protein. The sample includes 500,000 to 600,000 distinct CDR3 sequences, less than 25% seen only once; the top ten take roughly 0.9%. The CDR3 spans 13 residues. Trimming at V came to 5 bases and at J to 3 bases, leaving 4 bases not matched to a gene. CDR1 and CDR2 from the germline V gene are SGHKS and YYEKEE (reference sequence). These data also formed part of another study, on T cells expressing NK-cell markers. That paper adds: Investigators obtained TCR beta repertoires from sorted CD3+CD56+NKG2C+, CD3+CD56+NKG2C- and CD3+CD56-NKG2C+ T cells.

This clonotype originated in a woman under 30 in good health. The specimen sequenced was CD4+ T cells sorted from blood. The chain has TRBV5-5 and TRBJ2-5, with 7 bases that match TRBD1. CDR3 amino acids: CASRRQGEETQYF. CDR3 DNA sequence: TGTGCCAGCAGAAGACAGGGCGAAGAGACCCAGTACTTC.